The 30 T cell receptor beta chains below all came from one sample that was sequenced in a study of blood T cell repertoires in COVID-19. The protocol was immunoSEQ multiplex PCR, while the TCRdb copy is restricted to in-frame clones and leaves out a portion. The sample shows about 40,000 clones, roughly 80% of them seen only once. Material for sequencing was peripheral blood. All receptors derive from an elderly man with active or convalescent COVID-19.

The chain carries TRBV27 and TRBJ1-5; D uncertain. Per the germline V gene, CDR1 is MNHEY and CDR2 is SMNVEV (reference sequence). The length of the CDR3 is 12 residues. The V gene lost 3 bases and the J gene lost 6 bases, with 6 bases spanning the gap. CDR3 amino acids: CASSFTGQPQHF. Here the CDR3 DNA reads TGTGCCAGCAGTTTCACGGGTCAGCCCCAGCATTTT.

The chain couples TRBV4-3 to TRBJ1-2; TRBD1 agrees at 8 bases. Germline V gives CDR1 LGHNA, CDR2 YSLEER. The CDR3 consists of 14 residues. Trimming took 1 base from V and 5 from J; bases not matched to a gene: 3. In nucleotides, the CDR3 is TGCGCCAGCAGCCAAGGACAGGGGATGTATGGCTACACCTTC. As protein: CASSQGQGMYGYTF.

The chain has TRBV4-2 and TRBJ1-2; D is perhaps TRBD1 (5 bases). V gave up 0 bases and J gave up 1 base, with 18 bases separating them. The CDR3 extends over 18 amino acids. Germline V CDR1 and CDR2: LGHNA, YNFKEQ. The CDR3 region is CASSQDRVGRQFNYGYTF. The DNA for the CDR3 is TGTGCCAGCAGCCAAGATCGCGTGGGCCGACAGTTTAACTATGGCTACACCTTC.

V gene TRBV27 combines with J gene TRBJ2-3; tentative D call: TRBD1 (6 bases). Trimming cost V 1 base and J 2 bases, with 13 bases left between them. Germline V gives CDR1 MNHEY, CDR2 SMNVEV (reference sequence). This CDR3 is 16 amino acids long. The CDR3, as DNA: TGTGCCAGCAGTTTATTTCTACAGGGTCACACAGATACGCAGTATTTT. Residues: CASSLFLQGHTDTQYF.

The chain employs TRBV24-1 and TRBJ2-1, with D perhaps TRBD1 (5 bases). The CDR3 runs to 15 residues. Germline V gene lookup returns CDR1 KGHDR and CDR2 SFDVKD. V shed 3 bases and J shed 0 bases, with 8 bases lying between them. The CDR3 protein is CATSDAQGSYNEQFF. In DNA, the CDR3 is TGTGCCACCAGTGATGCCCAGGGCTCCTACAATGAGCAGTTCTTC.

The CDR3 reads CASSFGTGALNQPQHF. The CDR3 DNA is TGTGCCAGCAGTTTCGGGACAGGGGCGTTAAATCAGCCCCAGCATTTT. This chain joins TRBV28 and TRBJ1-5; 10 positions agree with TRBD1. V shed 3 bases and J 4 bases; nucleotides not matched to a gene: 6. CDR3 length: 16 residues. From germline, CDR1 is MDHEN and CDR2 SYDVKM.

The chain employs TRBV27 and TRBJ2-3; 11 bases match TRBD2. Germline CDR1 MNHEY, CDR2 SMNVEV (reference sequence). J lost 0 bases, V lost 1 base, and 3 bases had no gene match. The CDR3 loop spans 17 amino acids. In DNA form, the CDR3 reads TGTGCCAGCAGTTTATTGGGACTAGCGGATAGCACAGATACGCAGTATTTT. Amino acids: CASSLLGLADSTDTQYF.

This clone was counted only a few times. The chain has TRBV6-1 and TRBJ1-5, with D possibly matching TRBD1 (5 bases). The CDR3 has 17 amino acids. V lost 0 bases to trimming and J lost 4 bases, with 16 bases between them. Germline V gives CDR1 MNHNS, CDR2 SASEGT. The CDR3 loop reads CASSEAGGRGVNQPQHF. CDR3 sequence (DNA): TGTGCCAGCAGTGAAGCGGGGGGTCGTGGGGTTAATCAGCCCCAGCATTTT.

The CDR3, as DNA: TGTGCCAGCAGCGTGGGACTCGGAACATACAATGAGCAGTTCTTC. Its protein product is CASSVGLGTYNEQFF. The V call is TRBV9, the J call TRBJ2-1; perhaps TRBD2 as D (6 bases). With 2 bases removed from V and 4 bases from J, the gap between germline ends came to 13 bases. This CDR3 spans 15 amino acids. Germline CDR1 and CDR2: SGDLS and YYNGEE.

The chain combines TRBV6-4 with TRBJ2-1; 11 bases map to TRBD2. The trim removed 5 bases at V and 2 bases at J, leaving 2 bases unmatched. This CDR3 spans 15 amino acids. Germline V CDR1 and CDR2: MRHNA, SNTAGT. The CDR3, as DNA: TGTGCCAGCAGTTCACTAGCGGGAGCCTACAATGAGCAGTTCTTC. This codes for CASSSLAGAYNEQFF.

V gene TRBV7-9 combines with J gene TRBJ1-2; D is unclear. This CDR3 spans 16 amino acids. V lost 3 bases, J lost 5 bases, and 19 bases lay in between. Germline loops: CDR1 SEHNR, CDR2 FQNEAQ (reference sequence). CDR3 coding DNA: TGTGCCAGCAGCTTCATTTCATCAGTCCCAGTATATGGCTACACCTTC. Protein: CASSFISSVPVYGYTF.

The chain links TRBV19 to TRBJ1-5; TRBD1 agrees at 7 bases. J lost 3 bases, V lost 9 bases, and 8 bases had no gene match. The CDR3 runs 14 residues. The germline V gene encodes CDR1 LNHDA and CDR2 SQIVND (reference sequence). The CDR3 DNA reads TGTGCCAGCGACGGGACAGCTAACAATCAGCCCCAGCATTTT. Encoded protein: CASDGTANNQPQHF.

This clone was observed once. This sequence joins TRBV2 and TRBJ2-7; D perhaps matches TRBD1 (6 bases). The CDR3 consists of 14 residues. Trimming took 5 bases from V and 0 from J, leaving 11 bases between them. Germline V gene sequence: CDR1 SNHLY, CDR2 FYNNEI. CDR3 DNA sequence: TGTGCCAGCAGTTTCCGGGACAACTCCTACGAGCAGTACTTC. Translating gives CASSFRDNSYEQYF.

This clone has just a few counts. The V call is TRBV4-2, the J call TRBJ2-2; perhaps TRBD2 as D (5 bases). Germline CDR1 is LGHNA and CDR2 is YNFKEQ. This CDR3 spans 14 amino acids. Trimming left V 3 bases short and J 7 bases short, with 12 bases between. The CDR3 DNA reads TGTGCCAGCAGCCATGGCCTAGAGGGCGGGGAGCTGTTTTTT. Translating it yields CASSHGLEGGELFF.

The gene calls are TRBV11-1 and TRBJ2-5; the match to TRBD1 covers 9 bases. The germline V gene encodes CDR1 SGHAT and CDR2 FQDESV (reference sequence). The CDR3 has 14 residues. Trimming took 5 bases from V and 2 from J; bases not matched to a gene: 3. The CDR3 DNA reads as TGTGCCAGCAGCCGGGGACAGGGTCAAGAGACCCAGTACTTC. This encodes CASSRGQGQETQYF.

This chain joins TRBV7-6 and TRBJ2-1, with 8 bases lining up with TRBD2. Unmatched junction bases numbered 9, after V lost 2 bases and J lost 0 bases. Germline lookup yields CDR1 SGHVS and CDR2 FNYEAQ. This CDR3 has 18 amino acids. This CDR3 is CASSLFPGGENSYNEQFF. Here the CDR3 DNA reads TGTGCCAGCAGCTTATTCCCCGGGGGGGAGAACTCCTACAATGAGCAGTTCTTC.

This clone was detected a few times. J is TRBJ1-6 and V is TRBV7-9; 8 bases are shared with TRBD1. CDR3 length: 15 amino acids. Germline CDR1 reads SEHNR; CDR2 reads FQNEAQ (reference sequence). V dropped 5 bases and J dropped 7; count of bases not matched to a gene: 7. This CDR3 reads CASSPTGDGNSPLHF. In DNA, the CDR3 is TGTGCCAGCAGCCCGACAGGGGATGGGAATTCACCCCTCCACTTT. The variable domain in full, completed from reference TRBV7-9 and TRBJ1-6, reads DTGVSQNPRHKITKRGQNVTFRCDPISEHNRLYWYRQTLGQGPEFLTYFQNEAQLEKSRLLSDRFSAERPKGSFSTLEIQRTEQGDSAMYLCASSPTGDGNSPLHFGNGTRLTVT.

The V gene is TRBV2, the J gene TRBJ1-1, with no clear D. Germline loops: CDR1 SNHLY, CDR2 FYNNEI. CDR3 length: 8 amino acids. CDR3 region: CKGVEAFF. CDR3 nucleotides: TGTAAGGGAGTTGAAGCTTTCTTT.

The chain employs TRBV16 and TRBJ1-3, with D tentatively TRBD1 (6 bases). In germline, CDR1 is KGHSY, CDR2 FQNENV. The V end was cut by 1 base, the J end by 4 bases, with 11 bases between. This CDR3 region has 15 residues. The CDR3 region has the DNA TGTGCCAGCAGCCAATTACAGGGTTCCGGAAACACCATATATTTT. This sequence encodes CASSQLQGSGNTIYF.

The CDR3 coding sequence is TGCGCCAGCAGCCCAGGAGCCTTACGGGGTTTGTATGATGAAGCTTTCTTT. Translation gives CASSPGALRGLYDEAFF. The chain recombines TRBV4-3 with TRBJ1-1; no reliable D call. V lost 4 bases and J lost 7, with 25 bases in between. CDR3 length: 17 residues. Germline values: CDR1 LGHNA, CDR2 YSLEER.

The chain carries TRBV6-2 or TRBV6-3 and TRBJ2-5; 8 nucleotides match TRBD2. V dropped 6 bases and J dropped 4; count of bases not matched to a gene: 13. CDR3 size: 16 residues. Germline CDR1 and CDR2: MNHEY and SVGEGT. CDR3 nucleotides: TGTGCCAGCAGCATCCTAATAGCGGGATTGGGAGAGACCCAGTACTTC. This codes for CASSILIAGLGETQYF.

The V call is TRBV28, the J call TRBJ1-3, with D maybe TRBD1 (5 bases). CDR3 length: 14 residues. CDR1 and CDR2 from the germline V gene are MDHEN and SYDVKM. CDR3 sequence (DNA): TGTGCTACCGCGGGACGCCATGCGTCGAACACCATATATTTT. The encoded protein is CATAGRHASNTIYF.

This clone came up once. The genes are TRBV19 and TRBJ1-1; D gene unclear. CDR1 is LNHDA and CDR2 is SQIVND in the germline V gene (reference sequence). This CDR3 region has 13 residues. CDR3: CAVRAALNTEAFF. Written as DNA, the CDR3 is TGTGCAGTACGAGCCGCCTTGAACACTGAAGCTTTCTTT.

The CDR3 protein is CASSLVLSGANVLTF. CDR3 DNA: TGTGCCAGCAGCTTGGTTCTCTCTGGGGCCAACGTCCTGACTTTC. The chain has TRBV5-4 and TRBJ2-6; D not certain. V shed 0 bases and J shed 0 bases, with 4 bases lying between them. Germline values: CDR1 SGHNT, CDR2 YYREEE (reference sequence). CDR3 size: 15 residues.

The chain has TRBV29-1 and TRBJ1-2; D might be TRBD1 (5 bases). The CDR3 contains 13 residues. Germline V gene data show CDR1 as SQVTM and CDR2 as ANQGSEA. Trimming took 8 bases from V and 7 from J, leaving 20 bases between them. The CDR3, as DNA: TGCAGCACGTGGGGAACAGGAGATATTGGCTACACCTTC. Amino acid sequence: CSTWGTGDIGYTF.

CDR3 loop: CASSLLSVGQGSYNEQFF. The CDR3 nucleotides read TGTGCCAGCAGTCTTCTTTCGGTTGGACAGGGTTCCTACAATGAGCAGTTCTTC. V usage is TRBV27 and J usage is TRBJ2-1; 8 bases line up with TRBD1. Germline CDR1 reads MNHEY; CDR2 reads SMNVEV (reference sequence). The CDR3 consists of 18 residues. V was clipped by 5 bases and J by 1 base; unmatched bases: 13.

In nucleotides, the CDR3 is TGCGCCAGCAGCCATCTTTATTTATCCCCCAATGAGCAGTTCTTC. Translation gives CASSHLYLSPNEQFF. The rearrangement uses TRBV4-3 and TRBJ2-1; D is ambiguous. Germline-derived CDR1 and CDR2 are LGHNA and YSLEER. The V and J ends lost 3 bases and 6 bases respectively, with 15 bases between them. This CDR3 has 15 residues.

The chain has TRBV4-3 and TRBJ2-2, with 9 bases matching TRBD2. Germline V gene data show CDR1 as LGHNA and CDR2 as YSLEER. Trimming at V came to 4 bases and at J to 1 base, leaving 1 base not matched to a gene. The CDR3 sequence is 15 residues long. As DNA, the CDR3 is TGCGCCAGCAGCCGTAGCGGGAGGAACACCGGGGAGCTGTTTTTT. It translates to CASSRSGRNTGELFF.

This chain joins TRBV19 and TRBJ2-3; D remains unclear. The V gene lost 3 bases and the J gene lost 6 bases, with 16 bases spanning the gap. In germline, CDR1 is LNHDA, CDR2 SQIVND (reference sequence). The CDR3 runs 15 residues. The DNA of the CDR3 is TGTGCCAGTAGTATTTCCCCGGGTCGTTCCGATACGCAGTATTTT. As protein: CASSISPGRSDTQYF.

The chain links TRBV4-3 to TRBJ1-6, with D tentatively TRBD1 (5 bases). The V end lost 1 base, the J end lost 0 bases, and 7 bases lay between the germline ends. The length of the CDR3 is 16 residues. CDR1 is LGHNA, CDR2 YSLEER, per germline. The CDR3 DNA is TGCGCCAGCAGCCAAGGGGGCGCCTCCTATAATTCACCCCTCCACTTT. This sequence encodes CASSQGGASYNSPLHF.